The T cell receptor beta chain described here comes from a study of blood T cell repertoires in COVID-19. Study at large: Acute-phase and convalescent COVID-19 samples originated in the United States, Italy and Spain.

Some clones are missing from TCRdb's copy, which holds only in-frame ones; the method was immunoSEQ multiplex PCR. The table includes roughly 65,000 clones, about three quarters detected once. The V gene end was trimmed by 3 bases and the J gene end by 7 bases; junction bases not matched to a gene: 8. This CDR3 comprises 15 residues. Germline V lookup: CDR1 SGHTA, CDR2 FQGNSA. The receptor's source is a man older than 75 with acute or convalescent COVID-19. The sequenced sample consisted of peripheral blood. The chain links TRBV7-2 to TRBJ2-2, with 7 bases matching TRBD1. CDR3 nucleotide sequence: TGTGCCAGCAGCTTCCACAGGGGTGGGAACGGGGAGCTGTTTTTT. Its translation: CASSFHRGGNGELFF.